A single T cell receptor (beta chain) is shown here with its context. Its antigen is not yet known. Within one base of it there is no much larger clone, and no base qualities were kept. Collaborating institutions collected whole blood in K2EDTA tubes following their own protocols. Collaborator samples were shipped for TCRbeta analysis as frozen whole blood, isolated PBMCs, or DNA extracted from either sample type. These data originate in a study of blood T cell repertoires in COVID-19 (dated by TCRdb to about 2020). Study-wide context: Samples covering the acute and convalescent phases of COVID-19 were provided by collaborators in the United States, Italy and Spain. The material from the prospective study consisted of cDNA or gDNA derived from T cells, B-cell-depleted T cells, or PBMCs. Deeply sampled blood TCRbeta repertoires from subjects exposed to, actively infected with, or recovered from COVID-19 were included in the dataset. A freely available public database, intended as a resource for researchers studying the immune response to SARS-CoV-2, is where the repertoires were released. The samples were drawn from the first 160 participants of the ongoing ImmuneRACE study and from 1,254 subjects provided by 6 global collaborators. The sample metadata nearly always contained a de-identified subject ID, COVID-19 status, age in years and sex. Where available, HLA class I and class II types were taken from metadata supplied by the sample provider and were not determined by assay-based typing. Broad study findings and their caveats: The quantity of clinical and demographic metadata differed by source and by participant and was supplied without curation.

TCRbeta CDR3 regions were amplified from genomic DNA using the immunoSEQ Assay, a bias-controlled multiplex PCR. The paper's processing steps were these. The number of nucleated cells in each sample was estimated from the amplification of reference gene primers within the assay. To quantify the absolute abundance of each unique TCRbeta CDR3 rearrangement, sequence reads were collapsed and filtered. For each sample, productive Simpson clonality was calculated as the square root of Simpson's diversity index over productive rearrangements. TCRdb took over this immuneACCESS table, retaining in-frame rearrangements with V and J assigned. Such tables are incomplete; in checked studies, under half of the missing clones stem from an unresolved V gene, and the remainder is unexplained. Clone size and the V and J calls come from that table; the DNA yielded D and trimming. The sample includes approximately 92,000 clones, with around 80% observed a single time. The ten largest make up roughly 4% of the sample.

Sequenced input: peripheral blood. This clonotype was obtained from a man in his fifties or sixties with acute or convalescent COVID-19.

The CDR3 has the sequence CARTFGGRYSTDTQYF. Here is the DNA: TGCGCCAGGACCTTCGGGGGGCGGTATAGCACAGATACGCAGTATTTT. The chain was built from TRBV10-1 and TRBJ2-3, with TRBD2 as a weak D call on 7 bases. V loses 9 bases, J loses 0 bases, and the germline ends lie 19 bases apart. From cysteine to phenylalanine, the CDR3 is 16 amino acids long. Only the CDR3 part of the read is kept: 48 bases, read in frame from the first base. Taken from the germline V gene (reference sequence), the CDR1 and CDR2 loops are WNHNN and SYGVQD.